This TCR beta chain was sequenced during a study of blood T cell repertoires in COVID-19. V was clipped by 0 bases and J by 0 bases; unmatched bases: 0. Germline lookup yields CDR1 SGHNT and CDR2 YYREEE (reference sequence). The CDR3 is 15 amino acids. This clone was found a few times. Different DNA sequences within this sample yield the same CDR3. Profiled with immunoSEQ multiplex PCR; TCRdb holds only in-frame clones, not every one. The sample gives fewer than 250,000 clones, around 80% of which show up once; about a sixth is in the top ten. This TCR came from a woman between 45 and 65 years old with acute COVID-19. The genes are TRBV5-4 and TRBJ2-1; 7 bases map to TRBD1. Sequenced sample: PBMCs or T cells enriched from blood (not recorded which). The CDR3 coding sequence is TGTGCCAGCAGCTTGGGGACAGGCTCCTACAATGAGCAGTTCTTC. This gives the protein CASSLGTGSYNEQFF.